The 27 T cell receptor beta chains presented below share a single source sample, sequenced in a study of cytotoxic CD8 clonotypes in ibrutinib-treated CLL (dated by TCRdb to 2020 to 2023). Per the publication, the time point label means: progressive disease on ibrutinib. Library preparation used the immunoSEQ multiplex PCR assay. What TCRdb holds here is the immuneACCESS table cut down to in-frame rearrangements. Part of the clones is not present; checked against another copy, under half of the missing clones reflect an unresolved V gene, and the others are unexplained. The sample data list 250,000 to 350,000 clones, and less than 85% of these were observed just once. The ten largest clones represent about 5.8% of the sample. The source was PBMCs, collected at disease progression, from a patient treated with ibrutinib. These receptors originate from a human donor with chronic lymphocytic leukemia.

CDR3 DNA sequence: TGTGCCAGCAGCTTAGGGACGGACTATGGCTACACCTTC. This gives the protein CASSLGTDYGYTF. The V gene is TRBV11-2, the J gene TRBJ1-2; D is unclear. This CDR3 is built from 13 residues. Germline V gene sequence: CDR1 SGHAT, CDR2 FQNNGV. V was clipped by 1 base and J by 3 bases, with 6 bases between them.

This clone occurred once. The V call is TRBV5-1, the J call TRBJ1-3, with TRBD1 as a possible D gene (6 bases). The CDR3 contains 20 residues. Trimming pared 0 bases from V and 0 bases from J, leaving 22 bases between. Germline assignment: CDR1 SGHRS and CDR2 YFSETQ. CDR3 region: CASSLDPQSQGRISGNTIYF. The CDR3 bases are TGCGCCAGCAGCTTGGATCCACAATCACAGGGAAGGATCTCTGGAAACACCATATATTTT.

The CDR3 is CASSLGYTF. In DNA, the CDR3 is TGTGCCAGCAGCTTGGGCTACACCTTC. The J gene is TRBJ1-2, the V gene TRBV7-3; D is undetermined. V was cut by 3 bases and J by 8 bases, with 1 base left in between. Per germline, CDR1 SGHTA and CDR2 FQGTGA. The CDR3 is 9 amino acids.

The chain couples TRBV5-6 to TRBJ1-2; 9 positions agree with TRBD1. Germline CDR1 and CDR2: SGHDT and YYEEEE. The CDR3 length is 13 residues. The trim removed 4 bases at V and 7 bases at J, leaving 5 bases unmatched. CDR3 in amino acids: CASSKTGGVGYTF. The CDR3 bases are TGTGCCAGCAGCAAGACAGGGGGGGTTGGCTACACCTTC.

The V gene is TRBV6-5, the J gene TRBJ2-7; TRBD2 aligns across 10 bases. V dropped 4 bases and J dropped 4; count of bases not matched to a gene: 7. Germline CDR1 is MNHEY and CDR2 is SVGAGI. CDR3 size: 15 residues. The CDR3 sequence: CASSWASGSPYEQYF. The CDR3 bases are TGTGCCAGCAGTTGGGCTAGCGGGAGTCCGTACGAGCAGTACTTC.

The chain is built from TRBV2 and TRBJ1-4; tentatively, D is TRBD1 (5 bases). The CDR3 runs 15 residues. V was clipped by 6 bases and J by 2 bases, with 13 bases between them. Germline V CDR1 and CDR2: SNHLY, FYNNEI. This CDR3 reads CASRTGGGTNEKLFF. DNA of the CDR3: TGTGCCAGCAGAACAGGAGGTGGGACTAATGAAAAACTGTTTTTT.

V and J are TRBV6-6 and TRBJ1-5; 8 positions match TRBD1. Trimming took 6 bases from V and 5 from J; bases not matched to a gene: 9. This CDR3 has 15 residues. Germline loops: CDR1 MNHNY, CDR2 SVGAGI (reference sequence). The CDR3 protein is CASRTKDRVDQPQHF. Written as DNA, the CDR3 is TGTGCCAGCAGGACGAAGGACAGGGTTGATCAGCCCCAGCATTTT.

The CDR3 loop reads CASSLKPPGLARNEQFF. DNA for the CDR3: TGCGCCAGCAGCTTAAAACCGCCGGGACTAGCGAGGAATGAGCAGTTCTTC. The genes are TRBV5-1 and TRBJ2-1, with TRBD2 identical over 10 bases. Trimming took 2 bases from V and 7 from J; bases not matched to a gene: 12. This CDR3 region has 17 residues. CDR1 SGHRS and CDR2 YFSETQ come from the germline V gene.

The rearrangement joins TRBV10-2 to TRBJ1-5, with 7 nucleotides matching TRBD1. Germline V gives CDR1 WSHSY, CDR2 SAAADI. Germline trimming cut 3 bases from V and 5 bases from J; bases unmatched to any gene: 4. The CDR3 sequence is 14 residues long. CDR3 in amino acids: CASSEGDSYQPQHF. The DNA for the CDR3 is TGCGCCAGCAGTGAAGGGGACAGCTATCAGCCCCAGCATTTT.

This clone was detected ten times or more. The sample contains more than one DNA sequence encoding this CDR3. V and J are TRBV14 and TRBJ1-2; the D gene is possibly TRBD1 (5 bases). V dropped 4 bases and J dropped 3 bases, with 9 bases sitting between them. This CDR3 has 13 residues. The germline gives CDR1 SGHDN, CDR2 FVKESK. CDR3 loop: CASSPGTDYGYTF. DNA for the CDR3: TGTGCCAGCAGCCCGGGGACCGACTATGGCTACACCTTC.

The chain employs TRBV2 and TRBJ1-1; tentatively, D is TRBD1 (5 bases). The CDR3 loop spans 13 amino acids. Trimming cost V 0 bases and J 11 bases, with 13 bases left between them. CDR1 and CDR2 (germline): SNHLY, FYNNEI. The CDR3 sequence is CASSEARGGSAFF. As DNA, the CDR3 is TGTGCCAGCAGTGAAGCGCGTGGGGGGTCTGCTTTCTTT.

This chain connects TRBV29-1 to TRBJ1-2; perhaps TRBD1 as D (5 bases). Trimming shortened V by 6 bases and J by 8 bases, and 13 bases separated the two germline ends. The CDR3 has 11 residues. Germline CDR1 is SQVTM and CDR2 is ANQGSEA. The CDR3 sequence is CSVGVGRGYTF. The CDR3 region has the DNA TGCAGCGTGGGGGTTGGACGGGGCTACACCTTC.

V gene TRBV14 combines with J gene TRBJ2-1; maybe TRBD1 (6 bases). CDR1 and CDR2 (germline): SGHDN, FVKESK. The CDR3 has 15 residues. Deletions cut 2 bases from V and 6 bases from J, with 14 bases between. CDR3 loop: CASSQYRVLGNEQFF. CDR3 DNA sequence: TGTGCCAGCAGCCAATACAGGGTGCTGGGCAATGAGCAGTTCTTC. Variable domain in full (rest from reference TRBV14 and TRBJ2-1): EAGVTQFPSHSVIEKGQTVTLRCDPISGHDNLYWYRRVMGKEIKFLLHFVKESKQDESGMPNNRFLAERTGGTYSTLKVQPAELEDSGVYFCASSQYRVLGNEQFFGPGTRLTVL.

The chain has TRBV2 and TRBJ2-5; perhaps TRBD1 as D (6 bases). The V end was cut by 6 bases, the J end by 3 bases, with 14 bases between. Per the germline V gene, CDR1 is SNHLY and CDR2 is FYNNEI. This CDR3 spans 14 amino acids. The CDR3: CASSRGPGEETQYF. Here the CDR3 DNA reads TGTGCCAGCAGCAGGGGCCCTGGGGAAGAGACCCAGTACTTC.

This clone was recorded a few times. The gene calls are TRBV9 and TRBJ2-7, with 7 bases aligning to TRBD1. The V and J ends lost 0 bases and 6 bases, in that order; junction bases with no gene match: 6. Germline CDR1 SGDLS, CDR2 YYNGEE. The CDR3 covers 14 residues. DNA of the CDR3: TGTGCCAGCAGCGTAGAGGCTACAGGGGCCGAGCAGTACTTC. It is translated as CASSVEATGAEQYF.

The table lists this clone with a few counts. V and J are TRBV11-2 and TRBJ2-3; D is unclear. V lost 1 base and J lost 6, with 8 bases in between. The CDR3 is 13 amino acids. The germline gives CDR1 SGHAT, CDR2 FQNNGV. Written as DNA, the CDR3 is TGTGCCAGCAGCTTAGCTCAGACGGATACGCAGTATTTT. This codes for CASSLAQTDTQYF.

The gene calls are TRBV28 and TRBJ1-3; 7 positions match TRBD1. The CDR3 consists of 14 residues. CDR1 is MDHEN, CDR2 SYDVKM, per germline. Trimming cost V 6 bases and J 2 bases; bases outside gene matches: 4. CDR3 bases: TGTGCCAGCAGACCAGGGGGGCCTGGAAACACCATATATTTT. Amino acid sequence: CASRPGGPGNTIYF.

The chain links TRBV18 to TRBJ2-3, with a possible D match to TRBD2 (5 bases). Trimming removed 3 bases from V and 0 bases from J, with 7 bases in between. In germline, CDR1 is KGHSH, CDR2 LQKENI. This CDR3 has 14 amino acids. CDR3 residues: CASSPTGSTDTQYF. For the CDR3, the DNA is TGTGCCAGCTCACCTACGGGGAGCACAGATACGCAGTATTTT.

This chain joins TRBV5-1 and TRBJ2-5, with D perhaps TRBD2 (6 bases). Germline values: CDR1 SGHRS, CDR2 YFSETQ. The CDR3 loop spans 16 amino acids. Trimming shortened V by 0 bases and J by 2 bases, and 14 bases separated the two germline ends. The CDR3 DNA follows: TGCGCCAGCAGCTTGGAGGGGTCGGGAGTACAAGAGACCCAGTACTTC. Translation gives CASSLEGSGVQETQYF.

The V and J genes are TRBV25-1 and TRBJ2-5; the D gene is possibly TRBD1 (5 bases). Trimming removed 5 bases at V and 4 bases at J, with 17 bases between. Germline values: CDR1 MGHDK, CDR2 SYGVNS. The CDR3 length is 15 residues. This CDR3 reads CASSLGADFGETQYF. CDR3 nucleotide sequence: TGTGCCAGCAGTCTAGGGGCCGATTTTGGAGAGACCCAGTACTTC. Supplemented by reference TRBV25-1 and TRBJ2-5, the full variable domain reads EADIYQTPRYLVIGTGKKITLECSQTMGHDKMYWYQQDPGMELHLIHYSYGVNSTEKGDLSSESTVSRIRTEHFPLTLESARPSHTSQYLCASSLGADFGETQYFGPGTRLLVL.

The chain joins TRBV18 to TRBJ2-7, with D perhaps TRBD1 (5 bases). V was clipped by 4 bases and J by 3 bases, with 10 bases between them. The CDR3 totals 13 residues. Looked up from germline, CDR1 is KGHSH and CDR2 is LQKENI. CDR3 residues: CASSQTENYEQYF. The CDR3 nucleotides are TGTGCCAGCTCACAGACAGAAAACTACGAGCAGTACTTC. Based on the CDR3 plus reference TRBV18 and TRBJ2-7, the full variable domain is NAGVMQNPRHLVRRRGQEARLRCSPMKGHSHVYWYRQLPEEGLKFMVYLQKENIIDESGMPKERFSAEFPKEGPSILRIQQVVRGDSAAYFCASSQTENYEQYFGPGTRLTVT.

The chain uses TRBV9 and TRBJ1-1; TRBD1 is a possible D gene (6 bases). The germline V gene encodes CDR1 SGDLS and CDR2 YYNGEE. The V end lost 4 bases, the J end lost 5 bases, and 21 bases lay between the germline ends. This CDR3 contains 16 residues. CDR3 sequence: CASSPSGGGARTEAFF. The CDR3, as DNA: TGTGCCAGCAGCCCCTCCGGCGGGGGGGCGAGGACTGAAGCTTTCTTT.

This clone was seen a few times. V is TRBV2 and J is TRBJ1-2; D possibly corresponds to TRBD1 (5 bases). This CDR3 comprises 16 residues. CDR1 SNHLY and CDR2 FYNNEI come from the germline V gene. Trimming took 7 bases from V and 4 from J, leaving 22 bases between them. The CDR3: CASIPFTGESPYGYTF. The DNA of the CDR3 is TGTGCCAGCATCCCCTTTACGGGGGAGAGTCCCTATGGCTACACCTTC.

This CDR3 is CASSEGTVYNSPLHF. In DNA form, the CDR3 reads TGTGCCAGCAGTGAAGGGACAGTTTATAATTCACCCCTCCACTTT. The V gene is TRBV2, the J gene TRBJ1-6; D may be TRBD1 (6 bases). The ends were cut back, 1 base at V and 4 bases at J, with 8 bases in the middle. Germline-derived CDR1 and CDR2 are SNHLY and FYNNEI. The CDR3 is 15 residues long. Full variable domain (outside the CDR3, taken from reference TRBV2 and TRBJ1-6): EPEVTQTPSHQVTQMGQEVILRCVPISNHLYFYWYRQILGQKVEFLVSFYNNEISEKSEIFDDQFSVERPDGSNFTLKIRSTKLEDSAMYFCASSEGTVYNSPLHFGNGTRLTVT.

The rearrangement joins TRBV5-1 to TRBJ2-7; 13 nucleotides line up with TRBD2. J was trimmed by 2 bases and V by 4 bases; bases with no gene match: 6. The CDR3 consists of 16 residues. Germline CDR1 reads SGHRS; CDR2 reads YFSETQ. This CDR3 reads CASSIPLAGGTYEQYF. CDR3 sequence (DNA): TGCGCCAGCAGCATTCCACTAGCGGGGGGGACCTACGAGCAGTACTTC.

The gene calls are TRBV21-1 and TRBJ2-7; the DNA was not compared with TRBD1, the D call given in the table. TRBV21-1 is labeled a pseudogene. The CDR3 covers 16 residues. The CDR3, as DNA: TGTGCCAGCAGCAAAGGTGGGACAGGAACAACCTACGAGCAGTACTTC. Translating gives CASSKGGTGTTYEQYF.

The chain employs TRBV2 and TRBJ1-1; no clear D. The CDR3 is made up of 17 amino acids. Germline V gene lookup returns CDR1 SNHLY and CDR2 FYNNEI. The ends were cut back, 0 bases at V and 0 bases at J, with 14 bases in the middle. CDR3 amino acids: CASSEAKGLIMNTEAFF. DNA of the CDR3: TGTGCCAGCAGTGAAGCAAAGGGTTTGATAATGAACACTGAAGCTTTCTTT.